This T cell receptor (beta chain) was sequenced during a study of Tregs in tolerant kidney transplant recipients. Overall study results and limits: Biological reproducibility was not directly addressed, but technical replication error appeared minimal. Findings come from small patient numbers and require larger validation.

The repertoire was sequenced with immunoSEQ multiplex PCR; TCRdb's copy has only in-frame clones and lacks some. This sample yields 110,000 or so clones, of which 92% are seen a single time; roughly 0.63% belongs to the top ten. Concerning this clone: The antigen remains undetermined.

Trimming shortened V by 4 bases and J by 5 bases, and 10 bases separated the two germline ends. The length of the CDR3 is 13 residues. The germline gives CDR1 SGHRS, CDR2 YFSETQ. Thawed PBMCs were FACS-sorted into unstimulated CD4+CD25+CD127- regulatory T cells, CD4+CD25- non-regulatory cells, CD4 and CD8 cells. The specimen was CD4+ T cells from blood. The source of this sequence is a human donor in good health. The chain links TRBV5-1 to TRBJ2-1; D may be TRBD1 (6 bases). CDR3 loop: CASSTTGNNEQFF. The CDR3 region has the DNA TGCGCCAGCAGCACCACAGGGAACAATGAGCAGTTCTTC.